The present TCR beta chain was sequenced within a study of identical twins. MiXCR, run by TCRdb on the 5' RACE reads, gives a single entry per CDR3 protein. The profile shows roughly 200,000 distinct CDR3 sequences, 7.5% of them singletons. These data were also reused for a study on yellow fever vaccine responses in identical twins.

Sequencing was carried out using memory (CD45RO+) T cells sorted from blood. The source is a woman aged 18-30 years in good health.

The CDR3 DNA is TGTGCCAGCTCATCAAATTCTAACAATGAGCAGTTCTTC. Its translation is CASSSNSNNEQFF. V gene TRBV18 combines with J gene TRBJ2-1; D remains unclear. This CDR3 spans 13 amino acids. Germline V gene sequence: CDR1 KGHSH, CDR2 LQKENI. Trimming removed 5 bases at V and 5 bases at J, with 10 bases between.